These T cell receptor beta chains were read from a single sample in a study of cytomegalovirus exposure and HLA in healthy donors. Generated by immunoSEQ multiplex PCR, the TCRdb table keeps only in-frame clones and is missing some. The sample comprises 150,000 to 200,000 clones, roughly 76% of which are singletons, and 13% rests with the top ten. Input material: PBMCs. All receptors derive from a woman aged 45 to 65 in good health and CMV-seronegative. Both conserved end residues are part of each CDR3. D genes are given only for firm matches. A clone size is listed for some rows: how often the clone was seen (once, few, many), or a class if it is expanded.

D gene	V gene	J gene	clone size	CDR3 length	CDR3 DNA	CDR3 protein
TRBD2	TRBV7-2	TRBJ2-5	NA	17	TGTGCCAGCAGCTTGAAGACTAGCGGGGGGCTGGCAGAGACCCAGTACTTC	CASSLKTSGGLAETQYF
NA	TRBV7-2	TRBJ2-7	NA	14	TGTGCCAGCAGCTTAAGCAACCTAAGATCCGAGCAGTACTTC	CASSLSNLRSEQYF
NA	TRBV6-5	TRBJ1-2	few	15	TGTGCCAGCAGTCGCCCGGGGTATAACAACTATGGCTACACCTTC	CASSRPGYNNYGYTF
TRBD2	TRBV7-2	TRBJ2-3	NA	16	TGTGCCAGCAGCACGTCTAGCGGGAGCCCCACAGATACGCAGTATTTT	CASSTSSGSPTDTQYF
NA	TRBV18	TRBJ2-3	NA	15	TGTGCCAGCTCACCAATGGGGGGAGGCACAGATACGCAGTATTTT	CASSPMGGGTDTQYF
TRBD1	TRBV15	TRBJ1-2	NA	13	TGTGCCACCGCCGGGACAGCCGCCTATGGCTACACCTTC	CATAGTAAYGYTF
TRBD1	TRBV5-1	TRBJ2-4	NA	17	TGCGCCAGCAGCCCGGGGGACAGGACTCTAGCCAAAAACATTCAGTACTTC	CASSPGDRTLAKNIQYF
NA	TRBV28	TRBJ1-3	NA	14	TGTGCCAGCAGTTCCCGACAGCCTTCGAGACTCCTCTACTTT	CASSSRQPSRLLYF
NA	TRBV7-7	TRBJ2-2	once	13	TGTGCCAGCAGCATCTCGAACACCGGGGAGCTGTTTTTT	CASSISNTGELFF
NA	TRBV5-5	TRBJ1-5	NA	16	TGTGCCAGCAGCGAAGGGACACACGCGGGGGCTCAGCCCCAGCATTTT	CASSEGTHAGAQPQHF
TRBD1	TRBV6-1	TRBJ2-7	NA	14	TGTGCCAGCAATAGAGACAGGGTCCTCTACGAGCAGTACTTC	CASNRDRVLYEQYF
NA	TRBV28	TRBJ1-4	NA	15	TGTGCCAGCAGTTTGGGGGGGAAGGCTAATGAAAAACTGTTTTTT	CASSLGGKANEKLFF
NA	TRBV4-1	TRBJ2-3	NA	17	TGCGCCAGCAGCCAAGTGTTAGGCGGGGGCCCCACAGATACGCAGTATTTT	CASSQVLGGGPTDTQYF
TRBD2	TRBV6-4	TRBJ2-5	NA	17	TGTGCCAGCAGTGATATCCTAGGGCGGGAGGGCCCGGAGACCCAGTACTTC	CASSDILGREGPETQYF
NA	TRBV4-3	TRBJ2-7	few	17	TGCGCCAGCAGCCAAGATCTGGAACAGGGGGGGGGAAAGGAGCAGTACTTC	CASSQDLEQGGGKEQYF
TRBD2	TRBV27	TRBJ2-1	NA	19	TGTGCCAGCAGTTCTTGGGGAGGGGAACGCGCGAGCTCCTACAATGAGCAGTTCTTC	CASSSWGGERASSYNEQFF
TRBD1	TRBV9	TRBJ2-3	NA	14	TGTGCCAGCAGCGCCCGGACAGGGACAGATACGCAGTATTTT	CASSARTGTDTQYF
TRBD2	TRBV7-8	TRBJ2-1	NA	14	TGTGCCAGCAGCTTTGCGGGGGGCTACAATGAGCAGTTCTTC	CASSFAGGYNEQFF
NA	TRBV18	TRBJ2-7	NA	15	TGTGCCAGCTCACCATCAGCGGGTAGCCTTTACGAGCAGTACTTC	CASSPSAGSLYEQYF
NA	TRBV25-1	TRBJ2-7	NA	11	TGTGCCAGCAGTAAACAGGGCGAGCAGTACTTC	CASSKQGEQYF
NA	TRBV5-1	TRBJ1-3	NA	18	TGCGCCAGCAGCTTGGGGACAAGGGGGTCTGGGTCTGGAAACACCATATATTTT	CASSLGTRGSGSGNTIYF
TRBD2	TRBV27	TRBJ2-3	NA	14	TGTGCCAGTAGACTAGCGGGGTCATCGGATACGCAGTATTTT	CASRLAGSSDTQYF
NA	TRBV7-9	TRBJ2-3	NA	15	TGTGCCAGCAGCTTAGCCGGGAGTTTGACAGATACGCAGTATTTT	CASSLAGSLTDTQYF
TRBD1	TRBV7-2	TRBJ2-1	NA	13	TGTGCCAGCAGCTTCACTACAGGGGTGTGGGAATTCTTC	CASSFTTGVWEFF
NA	TRBV15	TRBJ2-1	NA	15	TGTGCCACCAGCAGAGGTGAGACTGGGTACAATGAGCAGTTCTTC	CATSRGETGYNEQFF
NA	TRBV5-5	TRBJ2-2	NA	15	TGTGCCAGCAGCTCCGCCGGGGGATATACCGGGGAGCTGTTTTTT	CASSSAGGYTGELFF
NA	TRBV18	TRBJ2-7	NA	13	TGTGCCAGCTCGCCGGGAAATTCCTACGAGCAGTACTTC	CASSPGNSYEQYF
NA	TRBV6-4	TRBJ1-2	NA	14	TGTGCCAGCATCTACAGGGACATCCTAGGGGGCTACACCTTC	CASIYRDILGGYTF
TRBD1	TRBV15	TRBJ1-4	NA	13	TGTGCCACCAGGGACAGGGGGGATGAAAAACTGTTTTTT	CATRDRGDEKLFF